The 6 T cell receptor beta chains below were found in one sample sequenced in a study of Graves' ophthalmopathy and Graves' hyperthyroidism (dated by TCRdb to the late 2010s). The sequencer listed for this sample is Illumina HiSeq 2000. TCR beta CDR3 regions were amplified from RNA transcripts for repertoire sequencing. A first-round RT-PCR used HTBI primers with the Qiagen OneStep RT-PCR kit, followed by a second-round multiplex PCR, size selection and purification. TCRdb applied fastp at Q25 and MiXCR to the public reads, then kept only in-frame beta chains. CDR3 protein duplicates are merged, each entry listing the most common genes and DNA. The sample profile shows about 1.1 million distinct CDR3 sequences; about two fifths of them were found once. The top ten hold approximately 12% of the sample. Sequencing was performed on peripheral blood or thyroid tissue (not recorded which). The source of these receptors is an adult man with Graves' hyperthyroidism.

This clonotype was detected only a few times. This sequence joins TRBV7-2 and TRBJ1-3; D is unclear. Germline V CDR1 and CDR2: SGHTA, FQGNSA. This CDR3 region has 14 residues. Trimming cost V 6 bases and J 4 bases, with 13 bases left between them. Written as DNA, the CDR3 is TGTGCCAGCAGGGATAGGAGGTCAGGAAACACCATATATTTT. It yields the protein CASRDRRSGNTIYF.

J is TRBJ1-4 and V is TRBV25-1; TRBD1 agrees at 10 bases. With 6 bases clipped from V and 8 bases from J, the junction kept 3 bases outside the gene matches. The CDR3 runs 13 residues. CDR1 is MGHDK, CDR2 SYGVNS, per germline. The chain's CDR3 is CASRGTGVEKLFF. The CDR3 DNA reads as TGTGCCAGCAGGGGGACAGGGGTAGAAAAACTGTTTTTT.

The chain has TRBV29-1 and TRBJ2-7; D gene ambiguous. The CDR3 sequence is 9 residues long. Trimming shortened V by 6 bases and J by 5 bases, and 5 bases separated the two germline ends. CDR1 SQVTM and CDR2 ANQGSEA come from the germline V gene. The CDR3 DNA follows: TGCAGCGTAGTAGACGAGCAGTACTTC. It encodes CSVVDEQYF.

This clonotype has a single count. The chain employs TRBV20-1 and TRBJ2-2; 7 nucleotides line up with TRBD1. Germline values: CDR1 DFQATT, CDR2 SNEGSKA (reference sequence). The CDR3 length is 15 residues. V gave up 2 bases and J gave up 3 bases; unmatched junction bases: 6. The CDR3 nucleotides read TGCAGTGCTAGAAAGACAGGGACCGACACCGGGGAGCTGTTTTTT. It translates to CSARKTGTDTGELFF.

In its sample, this clonotype was seen a few times. V and J are TRBV10-2 and TRBJ1-1; D may be TRBD1 (5 bases). The CDR3 loop spans 14 amino acids. V lost 7 bases to trimming and J lost 1 base, with 13 bases between them. Germline CDR1 and CDR2: WSHSY and SAAADI. For the CDR3, the DNA is TGCGCCAGCATGAGGGGACCGGAGAACACTGAAGCTTTCTTT. Amino acids: CASMRGPENTEAFF.

This clonotype was counted many times. CDR3 residues: CASSRPNTGMNTEAFF. The CDR3 DNA reads as TGTGCCAGCAGCCGACCCAATACAGGGATGAACACTGAAGCTTTCTTT. The chain uses TRBV7-9 and TRBJ1-1, with a weak D call TRBD1 (6 bases). V was cut by 5 bases and J by 0 bases, with 16 bases left in between. The CDR3 length is 16 residues. Germline loops: CDR1 SEHNR, CDR2 FQNEAQ (reference sequence).